The entry below gives a single T cell receptor (beta chain) sequence along with its context. This record comes from a study of early T cells in non-severe SARS-CoV-2 infection. Between the trimmed V and J ends, which lost 2 bases and 0 bases, there was a span of 5 bases. Germline V gene data show CDR1 as ENHRY and CDR2 as SYGVKD. The CDR3 contains 13 residues. TCRdb ran MiXCR on the 5' RACE reads and lists one entry per CDR3 protein. The sample lists 40,000 to 55,000 distinct CDR3 sequences, less than 30% occurring once. The source was whole blood, collected at baseline. The rearrangement uses TRBV10-3 and TRBJ2-7; D not certain. The TCR comes from an adult who was a healthcare worker with PCR-confirmed SARS-CoV-2 infection or an uninfected control (not recorded which). The CDR3 DNA sequence: TGTGCCATCAGTGAGATCAGCTCCTACGAGCAGTACTTC. It specifies CAISEISSYEQYF.